This entry lists 32 T cell receptor beta chains sequenced from one sample in a study of blood T cell repertoires in COVID-19. Profiled with immunoSEQ multiplex PCR; TCRdb holds only in-frame clones, not every one. Found here are about 55,000 clones, 65% to 90% of them singletons; the top ten hold roughly 13%. The sample taken for sequencing was peripheral blood. Receptors originate from a human donor in a cohort sampled during active COVID-19.

Only a few counts were recorded for this clone. This sequence joins TRBV7-6 and TRBJ2-3, with TRBD2 matching 13 bases. The junction had 8 bases not matched to a gene; V was cut back by 4 bases and J by 7 bases. Germline CDR1 is SGHVS and CDR2 is FNYEAQ. The CDR3 covers 16 residues. The CDR3 loop reads CASSSRTSGSRNTQYF. CDR3 bases: TGTGCCAGCAGCTCTCGGACTAGCGGGAGTAGAAATACGCAGTATTTT. The full variable domain, in which reference TRBV7-6 and TRBJ2-3 provide the parts outside the CDR3, is GAGVSQSPRYKVTKRGQDVALRCDPISGHVSLYWYRQALGQGPEFLTYFNYEAQQDKSGLPNDRFSAERPEGSISTLTIQRTEQRDSAMYRCASSSRTSGSRNTQYFGPGTRLTVL.

This sequence joins TRBV24-1 and TRBJ2-7, with D perhaps TRBD2 (5 bases). Looked up from germline, CDR1 is KGHDR and CDR2 is SFDVKD. This CDR3 contains 13 residues. Trimming pared 5 bases from V and 5 bases from J, leaving 12 bases between. CDR3 nucleotide sequence: TGTGCCACCAGTGGCCTAGAGGGTCACGAGCAGTACTTC. It translates to CATSGLEGHEQYF.

V and J are TRBV5-4 and TRBJ2-1; 7 positions agree with TRBD1. V was clipped by 2 bases and J by 2 bases; unmatched bases: 4. The CDR3 has 15 residues. Germline V gene data show CDR1 as SGHNT and CDR2 as YYREEE (reference sequence). The CDR3 DNA follows: TGTGCCAGCAGCTTACAAGGGGGCCCCTACAATGAGCAGTTCTTC. It is translated as CASSLQGGPYNEQFF.

The chain combines TRBV3-1 (or the pseudogene TRBV3-2) with TRBJ2-1; 8 nucleotides match TRBD1. Germline V CDR1 and CDR2: LGHDT, YNNKEL (reference sequence). Germline trimming cut 2 bases from V and 7 bases from J; bases unmatched to any gene: 4. The CDR3 runs 14 residues. The CDR3 reads CASSQQGAGNEQFF. The CDR3 DNA reads as TGTGCCAGCAGCCAACAGGGGGCTGGGAATGAGCAGTTCTTC.

This sequence joins TRBV19 and TRBJ1-2; D ambiguous. The germline V and J ends were trimmed by 4 bases and 4 bases, with 7 bases remaining between them. This CDR3 has 12 residues. Germline V gene sequence: CDR1 LNHDA, CDR2 SQIVND (reference sequence). In DNA, the CDR3 is TGTGCCAGTAGTAGCGGCTTCTATGGCTACACCTTC. This encodes CASSSGFYGYTF.

This chain links TRBV7-8 with TRBJ2-7; 8 bases map to TRBD1. Losses at the gene ends were 4 bases for V and 3 bases for J; bases not matched to a gene: 8. Germline values: CDR1 SGHVS, CDR2 FQNEAQ. This CDR3 contains 15 residues. CDR3 amino acids: CASSYRTGSGYEQYF. Written as DNA, the CDR3 is TGTGCCAGCAGCTACCGGACAGGGTCGGGCTACGAGCAGTACTTC.

The chain joins TRBV7-3 to TRBJ2-6; 7 bases are shared with TRBD1. Germline V CDR1 and CDR2: SGHTA, FQGTGA. Trimming at V came to 4 bases and at J to 2 bases, leaving 2 bases not matched to a gene. This CDR3 has 15 amino acids. The CDR3 region has the DNA TGTGCCAGCAGCTCAACAGGGGCTGGGGCCAACGTCCTGACTTTC. It specifies CASSSTGAGANVLTF.

V and J are TRBV18 and TRBJ1-1; the D is unclear. This CDR3 region has 15 residues. Trimming pared 4 bases from V and 4 bases from J, leaving 16 bases between. CDR1 KGHSH and CDR2 LQKENI come from the germline V gene. The CDR3 is CASSLEGGRTTEAFF. The CDR3 region has the DNA TGTGCCAGCTCACTAGAGGGAGGGAGGACCACTGAAGCTTTCTTT. The variable domain in full, completed from reference TRBV18 and TRBJ1-1, reads NAGVMQNPRHLVRRRGQEARLRCSPMKGHSHVYWYRQLPEEGLKFMVYLQKENIIDESGMPKERFSAEFPKEGPSILRIQQVVRGDSAAYFCASSLEGGRTTEAFFGQGTRLTVV.

For the CDR3, the DNA is TGTGCCAGCTCACCACCGAGTATAGAGACCCAGTACTTC. The encoded protein is CASSPPSIETQYF. The chain links TRBV18 to TRBJ2-5; D gene uncertain. The CDR3 consists of 13 residues. Germline CDR1 reads KGHSH; CDR2 reads LQKENI. V was trimmed by 0 bases and J by 4 bases, leaving 6 bases between them. The full variable domain, with the rest looked up from reference TRBV18 and TRBJ2-5, is NAGVMQNPRHLVRRRGQEARLRCSPMKGHSHVYWYRQLPEEGLKFMVYLQKENIIDESGMPKERFSAEFPKEGPSILRIQQVVRGDSAAYFCASSPPSIETQYFGPGTRLLVL.

V is TRBV24-1 and J is TRBJ1-6; 7 nucleotides align to TRBD1. This CDR3 contains 15 residues. From germline, CDR1 is KGHDR and CDR2 SFDVKD. V was pared by 3 bases and J by 6 bases, with 4 bases of the junction left unmatched. CDR3 DNA sequence: TGTGCCACCAGTGATGGGGGACAGCCTAATTCACCCCTCCACTTT. It encodes CATSDGGQPNSPLHF.

The rearrangement links TRBV5-4 to TRBJ1-2; a possible D gene is TRBD1 (6 bases). Germline assignment: CDR1 SGHNT and CDR2 YYREEE (reference sequence). The V gene lost 4 bases and the J gene lost 3 bases, with 19 bases spanning the gap. The length of the CDR3 is 16 residues. The CDR3 loop reads CASSPAGGAGDYGYTF. The CDR3 DNA follows: TGTGCCAGCAGCCCAGCGGGGGGGGCCGGCGACTATGGCTACACCTTC.

DNA for the CDR3: TGTGCCAGCAGTGACCTGGACAGGGACTATGGCTACACCTTC. It codes for CASSDLDRDYGYTF. The chain has TRBV25-1 and TRBJ1-2; 8 nucleotides match TRBD1. Germline CDR1 and CDR2: MGHDK and SYGVNS. The CDR3 is made up of 14 amino acids. J gave up 3 bases and V 3 bases, and 3 bases lay outside the gene matches.

The chain has TRBV24-1 and TRBJ2-1; 7 bases fit TRBD1. Germline CDR1 reads KGHDR; CDR2 reads SFDVKD. This CDR3 region has 17 residues. The junction had 4 bases not matched to a gene; V was cut back by 0 bases and J by 0 bases. The chain's CDR3 is CATSDLEGDSSYNEQFF. The CDR3 nucleotides are TGTGCCACCAGTGATTTGGAGGGGGACAGCTCCTACAATGAGCAGTTCTTC.

V usage is TRBV28 and J usage is TRBJ1-1; D possibly corresponds to TRBD1 (6 bases). V was shortened by 6 bases and J by 0 bases, with 11 bases between the two germline ends. Germline loops: CDR1 MDHEN, CDR2 SYDVKM. The CDR3 totals 14 residues. The CDR3 reads CASRLGQMNTEAFF. For the CDR3, the DNA is TGTGCCAGCAGGCTCGGACAGATGAACACTGAAGCTTTCTTT.

This chain connects TRBV14 to TRBJ2-3, with D possibly being TRBD1 (5 bases). The germline gives CDR1 SGHDN, CDR2 FVKESK. The CDR3 extends over 13 amino acids. V lost 7 bases, J lost 6 bases, and 14 bases lay in between. CDR3 bases: TGTGCCAGCAAGTACGGGTCAGGGGATACGCAGTATTTT. Its translation: CASKYGSGDTQYF.

This rearrangement joins TRBV14 to TRBJ2-5, with 12 bases identical to TRBD2. Germline CDR1 and CDR2: SGHDN and FVKESK. This CDR3 is 16 amino acids long. Losses at the gene ends were 0 bases for V and 5 bases for J; bases not matched to a gene: 4. DNA for the CDR3: TGTGCCAGCAGCCAAGATAGACTAGCGGGAGCTGAGACCCAGTACTTC. Residues: CASSQDRLAGAETQYF.

J is TRBJ2-5 and V is TRBV24-1, with TRBD2 as a possible D gene (6 bases). The CDR3 is made up of 14 amino acids. Germline CDR1 is KGHDR and CDR2 is SFDVKD. Trimming cost V 2 bases and J 4 bases, with 10 bases left between them. CDR3 loop: CATSDSGVGETQYF. CDR3 nucleotides: TGTGCCACCAGTGATTCGGGGGTCGGAGAGACCCAGTACTTC.

The rearrangement links TRBV11-3 to TRBJ2-7; 8 bases are a match to TRBD1. Germline CDR1 reads SGHNT; CDR2 reads YENEEA. V lost 5 bases to trimming and J lost 3 bases; unmatched junction nucleotides: 9. The CDR3 totals 15 residues. DNA of the CDR3: TGTGCCAGCAGCACCGGACAGGGTGATGGCTACGAGCAGTACTTC. Protein: CASSTGQGDGYEQYF.

The chain is built from TRBV3-1 (or the pseudogene TRBV3-2) and TRBJ2-7; 7 bases are shared with TRBD2. V lost 2 bases to trimming and J lost 4 bases; unmatched junction nucleotides: 11. The CDR3 contains 16 residues. Germline lookup yields CDR1 LGHDT and CDR2 YNNKEL (reference sequence). Here the CDR3 reads CASSQYGDSGHYEQYF. For the CDR3, the DNA is TGTGCCAGCAGCCAATACGGCGATAGCGGGCATTACGAGCAGTACTTC.

The chain employs TRBV7-2 and TRBJ2-7; 9 bases map to TRBD1. The CDR3 runs 16 residues. V lost 5 bases to trimming and J lost 5 bases; unmatched junction nucleotides: 13. Germline loops: CDR1 SGHTA, CDR2 FQGNSA. CDR3 loop: CASSPDFGTGFNEQYF. CDR3 nucleotides: TGTGCCAGCAGCCCGGATTTCGGGACAGGGTTCAACGAGCAGTACTTC.

The V and J genes are TRBV6-2 or TRBV6-3 and TRBJ1-5; TRBD1 matches 10 bases. This CDR3 comprises 15 residues. Trimming removed 4 bases from V and 7 bases from J; junction bases left unmatched: 7. In germline, CDR1 is MNHEY, CDR2 SVGEGT. The CDR3 loop reads CASSFRQGAYQPQHF. Here the CDR3 DNA reads TGTGCCAGCAGTTTCCGACAGGGGGCTTACCAGCCCCAGCATTTT.

CDR3 coding DNA: TGTGCCACCAGCAGAGGACTAGCGGATCCAGGAGGAAACATTCAGTACTTC. This codes for CATSRGLADPGGNIQYF. The rearrangement joins TRBV15 to TRBJ2-4; 9 bases line up with TRBD2. After removal of 1 base from V and 6 bases from J, the junction contained 10 bases not matched to a gene. Germline V CDR1 and CDR2: LNHNV, YYDKDF (reference sequence). The CDR3 is made up of 17 amino acids.

The chain links TRBV7-2 to TRBJ2-7; D is ambiguous. V was pared by 5 bases and J by 5 bases, with 13 bases between. Looked up from germline, CDR1 is SGHTA and CDR2 is FQGNSA. The CDR3 has 13 residues. This CDR3 reads CASSPAAWDEQYF. As DNA, the CDR3 is TGTGCCAGCAGCCCCGCGGCTTGGGACGAGCAGTACTTC.

The gene calls are TRBV19 and TRBJ2-1, with TRBD2 matching over 9 bases. CDR3 length: 18 residues. CDR1 and CDR2 from the germline V gene are LNHDA and SQIVND (reference sequence). V dropped 4 bases and J dropped 4; count of bases not matched to a gene: 14. CDR3 region: CASSNQIVAGVPYNEQFF. CDR3 nucleotide sequence: TGTGCCAGTAGTAACCAAATAGTAGCGGGAGTACCATACAATGAGCAGTTCTTC. Full variable domain (outside the CDR3, taken from reference TRBV19 and TRBJ2-1): DGGITQSPKYLFRKEGQNVTLSCEQNLNHDAMYWYRQDPGQGLRLIYYSQIVNDFQKGDIAEGYSVSREKKESFPLTVTSAQKNPTAFYLCASSNQIVAGVPYNEQFFGPGTRLTVL.

This clone was recorded once. The V and J genes are TRBV6-5 and TRBJ2-7; the D is unclear. There are 13 residues in the CDR3. The germline CDR1 and CDR2 sequences are MNHEY and SVGAGI. The V end lost 10 bases, the J end lost 8 bases, and 21 bases lay between the germline ends. The CDR3 loop reads CATTHLAGTKQYF. CDR3 coding DNA: TGTGCCACCACCCACCTGGCAGGTACGAAGCAGTACTTC.

The rearrangement links TRBV7-3 to TRBJ1-6, with 8 bases matching TRBD1. In germline, CDR1 is SGHTA, CDR2 FQGTGA. CDR3 size: 16 residues. V lost 8 bases to trimming and J lost 4 bases; unmatched junction nucleotides: 10. CDR3 residues: CASVDRGDSYNSPLHF. In nucleotides, the CDR3 is TGTGCCAGCGTAGACAGGGGAGATAGTTATAATTCACCCCTCCACTTT.

The chain links TRBV7-2 to TRBJ2-7; D gene ambiguous. Deletions cut 3 bases from V and 3 bases from J, with 12 bases between. The germline V gene encodes CDR1 SGHTA and CDR2 FQGNSA. The CDR3 covers 14 residues. CDR3 nucleotides: TGTGCCAGCAGCTTGTTTGCAGGTAACTACGAGCAGTACTTC. Translating gives CASSLFAGNYEQYF.

This clone occurred once. The chain combines TRBV24-1 with TRBJ2-3; 11 bases are a match to TRBD2. The CDR3 is 18 amino acids. Germline lookup yields CDR1 KGHDR and CDR2 SFDVKD. V lost 3 bases to trimming and J lost 0 bases; unmatched junction nucleotides: 7. DNA for the CDR3: TGTGCCACCAGTGATGTGTTAGCGGGAGGGTCTAGCACAGATACGCAGTATTTT. Translating gives CATSDVLAGGSSTDTQYF.

The chain carries TRBV7-2 and TRBJ1-5; D not resolved. Trimming pared 0 bases from V and 3 bases from J, leaving 12 bases between. This CDR3 contains 16 residues. Looked up from germline, CDR1 is SGHTA and CDR2 is FQGNSA. The CDR3 DNA reads TGTGCCAGCAGCTTAGCCGGGAAAAATATCAATCAGCCCCAGCATTTT. It is translated as CASSLAGKNINQPQHF.

The chain links TRBV28 to TRBJ2-3; TRBD1 aligns across 9 bases. CDR3 length: 15 amino acids. J gave up 4 bases and V 6 bases, and 8 bases lay outside the gene matches. Germline loops: CDR1 MDHEN, CDR2 SYDVKM. CDR3 DNA sequence: TGTGCCAGCAGGCCGGGGGGACAGGGCGCAGATACGCAGTATTTT. Residues: CASRPGGQGADTQYF.

V usage is TRBV30 and J usage is TRBJ2-6; 11 nucleotides match TRBD2. The ends lost 0 bases at V and 3 bases at J; junction bases unmatched: 7. Germline V gene data show CDR1 as GTSNPN and CDR2 as SVGIG (reference sequence). This CDR3 spans 18 amino acids. This CDR3 is CAWSVQLAGVGGANVLTF. CDR3 DNA sequence: TGTGCCTGGAGTGTACAACTAGCGGGGGTGGGTGGGGCCAACGTCCTGACTTTC.

V is TRBV6-5 and J is TRBJ2-2; 8 nucleotides line up with TRBD2. Germline CDR1 and CDR2: MNHEY and SVGAGI. The CDR3 spans 14 residues. The ends lost 6 bases at V and 6 bases at J; junction bases unmatched: 6. This CDR3 is CASRASGFSGELFF. In nucleotides, the CDR3 is TGTGCCAGCAGAGCTAGCGGGTTCTCCGGGGAGCTGTTTTTT.